The next 27 T cell receptor beta chains were all read from a single sample in a study of blood T cells in healthy people across ages. With a J-beta primer mix and a sample-barcoded 5' primer, a second PCR ran roughly 6 to 11 cycles. One entry per CDR3 protein, called by TCRdb with MiXCR from the 5' RACE reads. The data show 650,000 to 700,000 distinct CDR3 sequences, with under 65% seen just once and less than 15% held by the top ten. Sample: blood. These receptors all stem from a woman of 80 years or more in good health.

The chain links TRBV28 to TRBJ2-1, with TRBD2 identical over 9 bases. The junction had 10 bases not matched to a gene; V was cut back by 7 bases and J by 6 bases. The CDR3 runs to 15 residues. Per the germline V gene, CDR1 is MDHEN and CDR2 is SYDVKM. In DNA, the CDR3 is TGTGCCAGCACCCGTAGCGGGGGCACCCCCAATGAGCAGTTCTTC. Translating it yields CASTRSGGTPNEQFF.

Of note for this clonotype: A much larger clone differs by one base, so this may be a read error. The chain uses TRBV27 and TRBJ2-7; D possibly corresponds to TRBD1 (5 bases). The assigned J gene may be wrong: the sequence end matches TRBJ2-5 better. Germline lookup yields CDR1 MNHEY and CDR2 SMNVEV (reference sequence). The CDR3 is 14 residues long. The CDR3 sequence is CACSPWQGFETQYF. CDR3 coding DNA: TGTGCCTGCAGCCCGTGGCAGGGTTTTGAGACCCAGTACTTC.

This clonotype has at least ten counts. The chain employs TRBV6-6 and TRBJ2-4, with D possibly TRBD1 on 6 matching bases. The CDR3 is made up of 16 amino acids. V was cut by 0 bases and J by 7 bases, with 16 bases left in between. CDR1 and CDR2 (germline): MNHNY, SVGAGI (reference sequence). CDR3: CASSYSSQGMPNIQYF. The CDR3 DNA reads TGTGCCAGCAGTTACTCGTCCCAGGGGATGCCTAACATTCAGTACTTC.

In its sample, this clonotype was seen many times. The CDR3 loop reads CASSPLLNYGYTF. As DNA, the CDR3 is TGTGCCAGCAGTCCATTACTTAACTATGGCTACACCTTC. The chain is built from TRBV12-3 or TRBV12-4 and TRBJ1-2; the D is unclear. CDR3 size: 13 residues. The V end lost 5 bases, the J end lost 1 base, and 8 bases lay between the germline ends.

V is TRBV6-5 and J is TRBJ2-7; no reliable D call. The DNA end is a closer match to TRBJ2-5, so the J assignment may be wrong. This CDR3 is 13 amino acids long. Germline V CDR1 and CDR2: MNHEY, SVGAGI. Here the CDR3 reads CASRRARGETQYF. The CDR3 region has the DNA TGTGCCAGCAGAAGGGCCCGTGGGGAGACCCAGTACTTC.

The sample holds a few counts of this clonotype. The V gene is TRBV7-3, the J gene TRBJ2-6; D gene unclear. V lost 5 bases and J 0 bases, leaving 14 bases between the germline ends. Germline V lookup: CDR1 SGHTA, CDR2 FQGTGA. This CDR3 has 17 amino acids. CDR3 amino acids: CASSPTPRSSGANVLTF. The DNA for the CDR3 is TGTGCCAGCAGCCCAACACCTCGGAGCTCTGGGGCCAACGTCCTGACTTTC. Full variable domain (outside the CDR3, taken from reference TRBV7-3 and TRBJ2-6): GAGVSQTPSNKVTEKGKYVELRCDPISGHTALYWYRQSLGQGPEFLIYFQGTGAADDSGLPNDRFFAVRPEGSVSTLKIQRTERGDSAVYLCASSPTPRSSGANVLTFGAGSRLTVL.

J is TRBJ2-5 and V is TRBV9; D may be TRBD1 (5 bases). There are 13 residues in the CDR3. V shed 0 bases and J shed 6 bases, with 9 bases lying between them. Germline CDR1 and CDR2: SGDLS and YYNGEE. The CDR3 DNA sequence: TGTGCCAGCAGCGTAGCACAGGACCAGACCCAGTACTTC. Translation: CASSVAQDQTQYF.

This clonotype was seen at least ten times. Being one base from a much bigger clone, this may be a read error. The rearrangement links TRBV10-2 to TRBJ2-1; D not certain. Matching the DNA end better, TRBJ2-7 makes the J call doubtful. Looked up from germline, CDR1 is WSHSY and CDR2 is SAAADI. The length of the CDR3 is 13 residues. The CDR3 loop is CASSEIPYNEQYF. Here the CDR3 DNA reads TGCGCCAGCAGTGAGATCCCTTACAATGAGCAGTACTTC.

The chain employs TRBV3-1 and TRBJ2-7, with D uncertain. Germline CDR1 and CDR2: LGHDT and YNNKEL (reference sequence). The CDR3 is 15 residues long. V lost 7 bases and J lost 7, with 23 bases in between. The CDR3 protein is CASTTTHQPYNEQYF. CDR3 DNA sequence: TGTGCCAGCACCACGACGCATCAGCCTTACAATGAGCAGTACTTC.

There are a few counts of this clonotype. DNA for the CDR3: TGTGCCACCAGTGATTTGCAAATCGGGTCTCAGGGAGATACGCAGTATTTT. It yields the protein CATSDLQIGSQGDTQYF. The chain carries TRBV24-1 and TRBJ2-3; D is possibly TRBD1 (5 bases). Germline lookup yields CDR1 KGHDR and CDR2 SFDVKD. V dropped 0 bases and J dropped 5 bases, with 17 bases sitting between them. The CDR3 is made up of 17 amino acids.

This clonotype has ten or more counts. The chain carries TRBV20-1 and TRBJ2-5, with D perhaps TRBD1 or TRBD2 (6 bases each). The CDR3 contains 11 residues. With 8 bases removed from V and 7 bases from J, the gap between germline ends came to 14 bases. Per germline, CDR1 DFQATT and CDR2 SNEGSKA (reference sequence). The CDR3 nucleotides are TGCAGTACGGACGGAGGGGGGACCCAGTACTTC. Translating it yields CSTDGGGTQYF.

V is TRBV2 and J is TRBJ1-5; perhaps TRBD1 as D (6 bases). CDR3 size: 17 residues. Germline loops: CDR1 SNHLY, CDR2 FYNNEI. V lost 4 bases and J lost 2, with 18 bases in between. For the CDR3, the DNA is TGTGCCAGCAGTGTGTTGAGGGGGGGGGGTGGCAATCAGCCCCAGCATTTT. Translated: CASSVLRGGGGNQPQHF.

This chain joins TRBV13 and TRBJ2-3, with TRBD2 as a possible D gene (7 bases). This CDR3 is built from 14 residues. V was pared by 5 bases and J by 5 bases, with 14 bases between. Germline lookup yields CDR1 PRHDT and CDR2 FYEKMQ (reference sequence). In DNA, the CDR3 is TGTGCCAGCAGCGGACGGGGGGCGCGAGATACGCAGTATTTT. This codes for CASSGRGARDTQYF.

The V gene is TRBV15, the J gene TRBJ2-7; TRBD1 is a possible D gene (6 bases). V was cut by 1 base and J by 0 bases, with 13 bases left in between. The length of the CDR3 is 16 residues. CDR1 and CDR2 (germline): LNHNV, YYDKDF (reference sequence). For the CDR3, the DNA is TGTGCCACCAGCAGAGGGTACAGGGAGTACTCCTACGAGCAGTACTTC. Translating gives CATSRGYREYSYEQYF.

This chain links TRBV30 with TRBJ2-3; unclear D gene. V was trimmed by 3 bases and J by 5 bases, leaving 6 bases between them. CDR3 length: 11 amino acids. The germline CDR1 and CDR2 sequences are GTSNPN and SVGIG (reference sequence). This CDR3 reads CAWSIGDTQYF. Written as DNA, the CDR3 is TGTGCCTGGAGCATCGGAGATACGCAGTATTTT.

This clonotype was observed once. Germline is not matched at one junction end, which may reflect a read error. The V call is TRBV20-1, the J call TRBJ1-1; D might be TRBD1 (5 bases). CDR3 length: 12 residues. Germline CDR1 reads DFQATT; CDR2 reads SNEGSKA (reference sequence). The CDR3 sequence is CSAWGGNTGAFF. The CDR3 DNA reads TGCAGTGCTTGGGGGGGGAACACTGGAGCTTTCTTT.

This clonotype came up many times. The rearrangement links TRBV4-1 to TRBJ1-2; perhaps TRBD1 as D (6 bases). V was trimmed by 1 base and J by 4 bases, leaving 13 bases between them. Germline loops: CDR1 MGHRA, CDR2 YSYEKL. The CDR3 totals 15 residues. The CDR3 DNA follows: TGCGCCAGCAGCCAAGGGACAGCAGGATTCTATGGCTACACCTTC. Amino acid sequence: CASSQGTAGFYGYTF.

The chain recombines TRBV12-3 or TRBV12-4 with TRBJ1-3, with 8 bases aligning to TRBD1. Trimming at V came to 2 bases and at J to 4 bases, leaving 4 bases not matched to a gene. The CDR3 consists of 15 residues. The CDR3 spells CASSLRQGTGNTIYF. CDR3 bases: TGTGCCAGCAGTTTACGACAGGGGACCGGAAACACCATATATTTT.

There are many counts of this clonotype. The J gene is TRBJ2-1, the V gene TRBV11-2; no clear D gene. This CDR3 has 15 residues. CDR1 is SGHAT, CDR2 FQNNGV, per germline. The V and J ends lost 2 bases and 0 bases respectively, with 8 bases between them. CDR3 region: CASSLIVSSYNEQFF. CDR3 nucleotides: TGTGCCAGCAGCTTAATTGTCAGCTCCTACAATGAGCAGTTCTTC.

The J gene is TRBJ2-7, the V gene TRBV5-1, with 8 bases aligning to TRBD1. V gave up 0 bases and J gave up 5 bases; unmatched junction bases: 7. The germline CDR1 and CDR2 sequences are SGHRS and YFSETQ. The CDR3 is 15 amino acids. CDR3 nucleotide sequence: TGCGCCAGCAGCTTGGACACAGGGGGTCAAGACGAGCAGTACTTC. Translating gives CASSLDTGGQDEQYF.

This clonotype was recorded a few times. CDR3 loop: CASKSGPYDTEAFF. The DNA of the CDR3 is TGCGCCAGCAAGAGTGGTCCCTATGACACTGAAGCTTTCTTT. This chain uses TRBV10-2 with TRBJ1-1; no clear D. Germline CDR1 is WSHSY and CDR2 is SAAADI. CDR3 length: 14 amino acids. V gave up 7 bases and J gave up 3 bases, with 15 bases separating them.

This chain connects TRBV5-6 to TRBJ2-5; TRBD1 agrees at 8 bases. The CDR3 sequence is 14 residues long. Per germline, CDR1 SGHDT and CDR2 YYEEEE. V was pared by 1 base and J by 5 bases, with 4 bases of the junction left unmatched. The CDR3 is CASSLRQGMETQYF. Written as DNA, the CDR3 is TGTGCCAGCAGCTTGCGACAGGGGATGGAGACCCAGTACTTC.

This rearrangement joins TRBV20-1 to TRBJ2-5; D not resolved. The tail of the sequence fits TRBJ2-7 better, so the J call may be wrong. From germline, CDR1 is DFQATT and CDR2 SNEGSKA (reference sequence). The CDR3 loop spans 12 amino acids. CDR3 in DNA: TGCAGTGCTAGAGATCAGTACTACGAGCAGTACTTC. Translation gives CSARDQYYEQYF.

V and J are TRBV5-1 and TRBJ2-3, with 9 bases fitting TRBD1. CDR1 is SGHRS and CDR2 is YFSETQ in the germline V gene. The V gene end was trimmed by 4 bases and the J gene end by 2 bases; junction bases not matched to a gene: 8. The CDR3 contains 16 residues. The CDR3 sequence is CASSQLGTGNTDTQYF. CDR3 in DNA: TGCGCCAGCAGCCAACTCGGGACAGGGAACACAGATACGCAGTATTTT.

This clonotype was counted once. Just one base apart from a much larger clone, this may be a read error. The gene calls are TRBV10-3 and TRBJ2-1; D is uncertain. The CDR3 sequence is 15 residues long. Looked up from germline, CDR1 is ENHRY and CDR2 is SYGVKD. The V and J ends lost 6 bases and 7 bases respectively, with 19 bases between them. The DNA for the CDR3 is TGTGCCATCAGCCCTGTAGCTGGGAATCGTAATGAGCAGTTCTTC. This codes for CAISPVAGNRNEQFF.

This clonotype was found a few times. The chain couples TRBV28 to TRBJ2-1; a possible D gene is TRBD2 (5 bases). The germline V gene has CDR1 MDHEN and CDR2 SYDVKM. Trimming shortened V by 3 bases and J by 10 bases, and 13 bases separated the two germline ends. The CDR3 is 13 residues long. This CDR3 is CASSLDSRREQFF. The CDR3, as DNA: TGTGCCAGCAGTTTGGACTCCCGGCGCGAGCAGTTCTTC.

This clonotype was seen only a few times. The rearrangement joins TRBV30 to TRBJ2-6; D not resolved. Trimming pared 5 bases from V and 2 bases from J, leaving 16 bases between. This CDR3 has 16 residues. Germline CDR1 GTSNPN, CDR2 SVGIG (reference sequence). Written as DNA, the CDR3 is TGTGCCTGGTCAAAGGCGCCCAACCCTGGGGCCAACGTCCTGACTTTC. Translation gives CAWSKAPNPGANVLTF.